The rows below give T cell receptor beta chains drawn from one sample of a study of CD8 T cells in Susac syndrome. A single record per CDR3 protein comes from TCRdb applying MiXCR to the immunoSEQ multiplex PCR reads. Of about 240,000 distinct CDR3 sequences listed, 96% were seen once; the top ten hold 0.095% to 0.12%. The sequenced sample consisted of CD4+ T cells from PBMCs. Every receptor here comes from a human donor with Susac syndrome. CDR3s include the opening cysteine and the closing phenylalanine or tryptophan. D genes are given only for firm matches. The size field is filled for only some rows; it gives once, few, many or a size class.

16 | TRBJ2-5 | TRBV5-1 | TRBD1 | - | TGCGCCAGCAGCCCTGACGGGACAGGGAGGCCAGAGACCCAGTACTTC | CASSPDGTGRPETQYF
10 | TRBJ1-4 | TRBV29-1 | - | - | TGCAGCGTTGGCCCCGACAGGCGGGTATTT | CSVGPDRRVF
15 | TRBJ2-3 | TRBV5-1 | - | - | TGCGCCAGCAGCTTGGCCGCAGCTAGCACAGATACGCAGTATTTT | CASSLAAASTDTQYF
14 | TRBJ2-3 | TRBV29-1 | TRBD2 | - | TGCAGCGTTGCGGTCGGGAGGGCCACAGATACGCAGTATTTT | CSVAVGRATDTQYF
14 | TRBJ2-7 | TRBV20-1 | TRBD2 | - | TGCAGTGCCTCCGGACTAGCGGGGACCTACGAGCAGTACTTC | CSASGLAGTYEQYF
13 | TRBJ2-1 | TRBV29-1 | - | - | TGCAGCGTAGATATACCCCCTGGGTACGAGCAGTTCTTC | CSVDIPPGYEQFF
15 | TRBJ2-7 | TRBV15 | - | - | TGTGCCACCAGCAGGGGCCGGGACCTCTCCTACGAGCAGTACTTC | CATSRGRDLSYEQYF
14 | TRBJ1-2 | TRBV20-1 | - | - | TGCAGTGCTAGGCCCCAAACAACAGGGTCGGGCTACACCTTC | CSARPQTTGSGYTF
16 | TRBJ2-7 | TRBV15 | TRBD2 | - | TGTGCCACCAGCACCAACCGACTAGCGAGAACCTACGAGCAGTACTTC | CATSTNRLARTYEQYF
17 | TRBJ2-1 | TRBV4-1 | - | - | TGCGCCAGCAGCCAAGGGCGGGTCCAAGAGCGCTACAATGAGCAGTTCTTC | CASSQGRVQERYNEQFF
12 | TRBJ1-1 | TRBV7-8 | - | - | TGTGCCAGCAGTCTTTTGGGGAGGGAAGCTTTCTTT | CASSLLGREAFF
11 | TRBJ2-7 | TRBV29-1 | - | - | TGCAGCGTTGATGGAGGGGCCGAGCAGTACTTC | CSVDGGAEQYF
16 | TRBJ2-5 | TRBV29-1 | TRBD2 | - | TGCAGCGTTGATTGCCCTTTAGCGGGAGGACAAGAGACCCAGTACTTC | CSVDCPLAGGQETQYF
15 | TRBJ2-3 | TRBV9 | TRBD2 | - | TGTGCCAGCACCCTAGCGGGAGGGCCGACAGATACGCAGTATTTT | CASTLAGGPTDTQYF
14 | TRBJ2-7 | TRBV29-1 | TRBD2 | - | TGCAGCTTTACCGGGACTAGCGGGAGCTACGAGCAGTACTTC | CSFTGTSGSYEQYF
17 | TRBJ2-3 | TRBV19 | TRBD2 | - | TGTGCCAGTAGTATCGACGGACTAGCGGGAGTTGTGAATACGCAGTATTTT | CASSIDGLAGVVNTQYF
13 | TRBJ1-1 | TRBV10-3 | - | - | TGTGCCATCAGTAAACAGCCTAACACTGAAGCTTTCTTT | CAISKQPNTEAFF
15 | TRBJ1-2 | TRBV27 | - | - | TGTGCCAGCACTCGAGGCACAGGGATCGACTATGGCTACACCTTC | CASTRGTGIDYGYTF
13 | TRBJ2-7 | TRBV20-1 | - | - | TGCAGTGCTAGCGGGAGTGGGCCCTACGAGCAGTACTTC | CSASGSGPYEQYF
14 | TRBJ1-1 | TRBV19 | - | - | TGTGCCAGTAGTATTATAGGGGGTAGCACTGAAGCTTTTTTT | CASSIIGGSTEAFF
17 | TRBJ2-5 | TRBV5-6 | TRBD2 | - | TGTGCCAGCAGCTTGGTGCGGGGGACCGGGAGCCAAGAGACCCAGTACTTC | CASSLVRGTGSQETQYF
14 | TRBJ1-4 | TRBV11-2 | - | - | TGTGCCAGCAGCCCGATGGGGCCTCGGGAAAAACTGTTTTTT | CASSPMGPREKLFF
17 | TRBJ2-1 | TRBV5-1 | - | - | TGCGCCAGCAGCTTGGCCTTGACAGGCCAAACACACAATGAGCAGTTCTTC | CASSLALTGQTHNEQFF
14 | TRBJ2-3 | TRBV6-5 | - | - | TGTGCCAGCAGTTACTCGGGCAGCCGCTATACGCAGTATTTT | CASSYSGSRYTQYF
13 | TRBJ1-2 | TRBV24-1 | - | - | TGTGCCACCAGTGATTCGTCCGTCTATGGCTACACCTTC | CATSDSSVYGYTF
16 | TRBJ2-3 | TRBV15 | TRBD2 | - | TGTGCCACCAGCAGGGGACTAGCGGGAGACACAGATACGCAGTATTTT | CATSRGLAGDTDTQYF
14 | TRBJ1-2 | TRBV12-3/TRBV12-4 | - | - | TGTGCCAGCAGCCCCTCCAGGGCTAACTATGGCTACACCTTC | CASSPSRANYGYTF
15 | TRBJ2-2 | TRBV7-9 | - | once | TGTGCCAGCAGATCGCCCCCTTCGGACACCGGGGAGCTGTTTTTT | CASRSPPSDTGELFF
11 | TRBJ2-7 | TRBV29-1 | - | - | TGCAGCATCGAGGCAGTAGGCGAGCAGTACTTC | CSIEAVGEQYF
15 | TRBJ1-4 | TRBV20-1 | - | - | TGCAGTGCTAGAGATATCGGCAGGGAAGGAGAAAAACTGTTTTTT | CSARDIGREGEKLFF
15 | TRBJ2-2 | TRBV25-1 | TRBD1 | - | TGTGCCAGCAGTACGGGACAGAAGCTAACCGGGGAGCTGTTTTTT | CASSTGQKLTGELFF
12 | TRBJ1-2 | TRBV28 | - | - | TGTGCCAGCAGCCTAATTAACTATGGCTACACCTTC | CASSLINYGYTF
11 | TRBJ1-1 | TRBV20-1 | - | - | TGCAGTGCGGAGGGGTACACTGAAGCTTTCTTT | CSAEGYTEAFF
15 | TRBJ2-5 | TRBV12-3/TRBV12-4 | TRBD2 | - | TGTGCCAGCAGTTTCTCCCGGGGGGGCCAAGAGACCCAGTACTTC | CASSFSRGGQETQYF
15 | TRBJ2-6 | TRBV9 | - | - | TGTGCCAGCAGCGTAGGAGGGACTGGGGCCAACGTCCTGACTTTC | CASSVGGTGANVLTF
15 | TRBJ2-1 | TRBV21-1 | - | - | TGTGCCAGCAGCCTCGGACAGGTCCCTTACAATGAGCAGTTCTTC | CASSLGQVPYNEQFF
15 | TRBJ2-2 | TRBV29-1 | - | - | TGCAGCGTGCCCAGCTTTGACGCGAACACCGGGGAGCTGTTTTTT | CSVPSFDANTGELFF
13 | TRBJ2-3 | TRBV5-6 | - | - | TGTGCCAGCTCCCCACGGGTCACAGATACGCAGTATTTT | CASSPRVTDTQYF
14 | TRBJ1-5 | TRBV20-1 | - | - | TGCAGTGCGCGAACCCGCGTTTTCAATCAGCCCCAGCATTTT | CSARTRVFNQPQHF
15 | TRBJ1-4 | TRBV27 | - | once | TGTGCCAGCAGCAACCATACAGGGAGTAATGAAAAACTGTTTTTT | CASSNHTGSNEKLFF
15 | TRBJ2-7 | TRBV3-1 | - | - | TGTGCCAGCAGCCAACGAGGTGCGGGTTCCTACGAGCAGTACTTC | CASSQRGAGSYEQYF
14 | TRBJ2-7 | TRBV20-1 | TRBD2 | - | TGCAGTGCTAGAGATAGCGGGAGCACCTACGAGCAGTACTTC | CSARDSGSTYEQYF
12 | TRBJ2-4 | TRBV29-1 | - | once | TGCAGCGTGAAGCTGGCCAAAAACATTCAGTACTTC | CSVKLAKNIQYF
15 | TRBJ2-5 | TRBV29-1 | TRBD2 | once | TGCAGCGTTCAAGGGACTAGCGGGCCCTCGGAGACCCAGTACTTC | CSVQGTSGPSETQYF
13 | TRBJ2-1 | TRBV20-1 | TRBD2 | once | TGCAGTGCTAGACCGGGAGGAACGTATGAGCAGTTCTTC | CSARPGGTYEQFF
14 | TRBJ1-1 | TRBV29-1 | TRBD1 | - | TGCAGCGCCAACTATGGGACAGTGAACACTGAAGCTTTCTTT | CSANYGTVNTEAFF
12 | TRBJ2-4 | TRBV2 | - | - | TGTGCCAGCGCCGGGGCAATCAACATTCAGTACTTC | CASAGAINIQYF
13 | TRBJ1-2 | TRBV7-9 | TRBD1 | - | TGTGCCAGCAGCTCAGGACAGGGAAGGCCCTACACCTTC | CASSSGQGRPYTF
14 | TRBJ1-5 | TRBV4-1 | - | - | TGCGCCAGCAGCCAATGGGAGGCCAATCAGCCCCAGCATTTT | CASSQWEANQPQHF
14 | TRBJ2-2 | TRBV6-6 | - | - | TGTGCCAGCAGTCCGACAACCCCCCCCGGGGAGCTGTTTTTT | CASSPTTPPGELFF
12 | TRBJ1-1 | TRBV12-3/TRBV12-4 | - | once | TGTGCCAGCAGACCTACGAACACTGAAGCTTTCTTT | CASRPTNTEAFF
17 | TRBJ2-3 | TRBV3-1 | - | - | TGTGCCAGCAGCCAAGGGTCCAGCGCCCGATCGGCAGATACGCAGTATTTT | CASSQGSSARSADTQYF
12 | TRBJ2-1 | TRBV9 | - | - | TGTGCCAGCAGCTTTAGCTTCAATGAGCAGTTCTTC | CASSFSFNEQFF
13 | TRBJ1-5 | TRBV12-3/TRBV12-4 | - | - | TGTGCCAGCAGCTTCAGACCTGATCAGCCCCAGCATTTT | CASSFRPDQPQHF